This T cell receptor beta chain stems from a study of blood T cell repertoires in COVID-19. In the authors' methods: Reference gene primer amplification yielded estimated nucleated cell counts. Sequenced by immunoSEQ multiplex PCR; TCRdb stores in-frame clones only, minus some. V and J calls and clone size follow that table, whereas D and trimming were derived from the DNA. This sample yields nearly 200,000 clones, of which 86% are seen a single time; roughly 0.78% belongs to the top ten. The material sequenced was peripheral blood. The receptor comes from a woman in her seventies with acute or convalescent COVID-19.

The CDR3 loop is CASSLDLTDTQYF. The CDR3 DNA reads TGTGCCAGCAGCTTAGATCTCACAGATACGCAGTATTTT. This chain joins TRBV11-2 and TRBJ2-3; D remains unclear. The CDR3 has 13 amino acids. Looked up from germline, CDR1 is SGHAT and CDR2 is FQNNGV. Trimming shortened V by 0 bases and J by 2 bases, and 3 bases separated the two germline ends.